Each of the 29 T cell receptor beta chains below was sequenced from the same sample in a study of T cell responses to AZD1222 COVID-19 vaccine. Generated by immunoSEQ multiplex PCR, the TCRdb table keeps only in-frame clones and is missing some. The sample yields 35,000 to 45,000 clones, over 80% seen once. Sequencing used peripheral blood, obtained 28 days after the second AZD1222 dose. The source is an adult who received the AZD1222 COVID-19 vaccine.

This chain connects TRBV5-6 to TRBJ1-5; 7 nucleotides line up with TRBD1. Unmatched junction bases numbered 6, after V lost 2 bases and J lost 4 bases. The germline V gene has CDR1 SGHDT and CDR2 YYEEEE. The CDR3 spans 15 residues. In DNA form, the CDR3 reads TGTGCCAGCAGCTTAAGGTGGGACAGTAATCAGCCCCAGCATTTT. It specifies CASSLRWDSNQPQHF.

This clone was found once. The CDR3 DNA follows: TGTGCCACCAGTGATTTGATATCGGGCAGGGCCTCCTACAATGAGCAGTTCTTC. This translates into CATSDLISGRASYNEQFF. The chain links TRBV24-1 to TRBJ2-1; possibly TRBD1 for D (5 bases). The V end lost 0 bases, the J end lost 0 bases, and 14 bases lay between the germline ends. This CDR3 has 18 amino acids. Germline V gene data show CDR1 as KGHDR and CDR2 as SFDVKD.

This clone appeared a single time. The J gene is TRBJ2-2, the V gene TRBV9; D ambiguous. CDR3 size: 15 residues. The V gene's germline CDR1 is SGDLS and CDR2 YYNGEE. The V end was cut by 0 bases, the J end by 0 bases, with 6 bases between. CDR3 sequence (DNA): TGTGCCAGCAGCGTAGGGACGCCGAACACCGGGGAGCTGTTTTTT. Its translation: CASSVGTPNTGELFF.

Only a few counts were recorded for this clone. The chain couples TRBV19 to TRBJ1-6; D is possibly TRBD1 (5 bases). The CDR3 spans 13 residues. From germline, CDR1 is LNHDA and CDR2 SQIVND (reference sequence). The ends were cut back, 3 bases at V and 14 bases at J, with 14 bases in the middle. CDR3 loop: CASSMETGWTLHF. The CDR3 DNA reads TGTGCCAGTAGTATGGAAACAGGATGGACCCTCCACTTT. The entire variable domain, with the rest obtained from reference TRBV19 and TRBJ1-6, is as follows: DGGITQSPKYLFRKEGQNVTLSCEQNLNHDAMYWYRQDPGQGLRLIYYSQIVNDFQKGDIAEGYSVSREKKESFPLTVTSAQKNPTAFYLCASSMETGWTLHFGNGTRLTVT.

V usage is TRBV5-5 and J usage is TRBJ1-6; D is unresolved. The CDR3 runs 13 residues. V shed 1 base and J shed 7 bases, with 6 bases lying between them. Per germline, CDR1 SGHKS and CDR2 YYEKEE (reference sequence). Here the CDR3 DNA reads TGTGCCAGCAGCTTGAAAGAGAATTCACCCCTCCACTTT. Protein product: CASSLKENSPLHF.

The rearrangement links TRBV3-1 (or the pseudogene TRBV3-2) to TRBJ1-3; D unresolved. The CDR3 is 15 residues long. V was shortened by 1 base and J by 4 bases, with 11 bases between the two germline ends. Germline CDR1 is LGHDT and CDR2 is YNNKEL (reference sequence). The CDR3 nucleotides are TGTGCCAGCAGCCAAGGACCCGGGGTGGGAAACACCATATATTTT. It translates to CASSQGPGVGNTIYF.

The chain joins TRBV30 to TRBJ1-2; unclear D gene. This CDR3 has 13 amino acids. From germline, CDR1 is GTSNPN and CDR2 SVGIG (reference sequence). V was cut by 5 bases and J by 1 base, with 11 bases left in between. The CDR3 loop reads CAWGQGLNYGYTF. The CDR3 region has the DNA TGTGCCTGGGGGCAAGGTCTTAACTATGGCTACACCTTC.

The chain carries TRBV6-6 and TRBJ1-2; D gene unclear. Germline CDR1 reads MNHNY; CDR2 reads SVGAGI (reference sequence). V dropped 5 bases and J dropped 0 bases, with 13 bases sitting between them. The CDR3 contains 15 residues. CDR3 amino acids: CASSAPLGANYGYTF. The CDR3 DNA is TGTGCCAGCAGTGCCCCGTTAGGAGCTAACTATGGCTACACCTTC.

The gene calls are TRBV9 and TRBJ2-5; 9 bases agree with TRBD2. J gave up 4 bases and V 0 bases, and 7 bases lay outside the gene matches. This CDR3 comprises 16 residues. The germline gives CDR1 SGDLS, CDR2 YYNGEE. The CDR3 DNA reads as TGTGCCAGCAGCGTAGAGGAGCGGGGGGCTGGAGAGACCCAGTACTTC. This translates into CASSVEERGAGETQYF.

The chain carries TRBV6-6 and TRBJ1-1; perhaps TRBD1 as D (6 bases). Looked up from germline, CDR1 is MNHNY and CDR2 is SVGAGI (reference sequence). There are 14 residues in the CDR3. V gave up 10 bases and J gave up 3 bases, with 18 bases separating them. Here the CDR3 reads CATNGLQGHTEAFF. DNA for the CDR3: TGTGCCACCAACGGTTTGCAGGGGCACACTGAAGCTTTCTTT.

This clone came up once. The chain combines TRBV6-2 or TRBV6-3 with TRBJ1-1, with TRBD1 matching 8 bases. The CDR3 spans 17 residues. Trimming removed 2 bases from V and 6 bases from J; junction bases left unmatched: 14. Germline V gives CDR1 MNHEY, CDR2 SVGEGT. CDR3 loop: CASSYPGAGGKYAEAFF. The CDR3 bases are TGTGCCAGCAGTTACCCGGGGGCAGGGGGCAAATACGCTGAAGCTTTCTTT.

The rearrangement joins TRBV11-2 to TRBJ1-4; TRBD1 agrees at 8 bases. The CDR3 totals 15 residues. V was clipped by 1 base and J by 3 bases; unmatched bases: 1. Germline CDR1 reads SGHAT; CDR2 reads FQNNGV. The CDR3 region is CASSLAGGPNEKLFF. In DNA form, the CDR3 reads TGTGCCAGCAGCTTAGCAGGGGGCCCTAATGAAAAACTGTTTTTT.

The chain has TRBV7-9 and TRBJ2-7; D ambiguous. Germline CDR1 reads SEHNR; CDR2 reads FQNEAQ (reference sequence). The CDR3 contains 14 residues. The V end was cut by 5 bases, the J end by 3 bases, with 14 bases between. The CDR3 region has the DNA TGTGCCAGCAGCCCCTCGTTGGAGCTCTACGAGCAGTACTTC. Its translation: CASSPSLELYEQYF. The whole variable domain, filled in from reference TRBV7-9 and TRBJ2-7, reads DTGVSQNPRHKITKRGQNVTFRCDPISEHNRLYWYRQTLGQGPEFLTYFQNEAQLEKSRLLSDRFSAERPKGSFSTLEIQRTEQGDSAMYLCASSPSLELYEQYFGPGTRLTVT.

V is TRBV28 and J is TRBJ1-1; D remains unclear. Germline V gene sequence: CDR1 MDHEN, CDR2 SYDVKM. This CDR3 comprises 11 residues. Trimming cost V 7 bases and J 3 bases, with 6 bases left between them. The DNA for the CDR3 is TGTGCCAGCATCCTACACACTGAAGCTTTCTTT. It is translated as CASILHTEAFF.

The chain links TRBV6-5 to TRBJ1-5; D remains unclear. With 0 bases removed from V and 6 bases from J, the gap between germline ends came to 12 bases. This CDR3 region has 15 residues. The V gene's germline CDR1 is MNHEY and CDR2 SVGAGI. For the CDR3, the DNA is TGTGCCAGCAGTTACTCGTCCAGGCTAGGTCAGCCCCAGCATTTT. It specifies CASSYSSRLGQPQHF.

The rearrangement links TRBV3-1 (or the pseudogene TRBV3-2) to TRBJ2-3; D uncertain. This CDR3 comprises 16 residues. Germline V gene lookup returns CDR1 LGHDT and CDR2 YNNKEL (reference sequence). The ends were cut back, 4 bases at V and 1 base at J, with 15 bases in the middle. CDR3 in amino acids: CASSPKPTSGTDTQYF. CDR3 nucleotide sequence: TGTGCCAGCAGCCCAAAACCGACAAGCGGCACAGATACGCAGTATTTT.

CDR3 in DNA: TGTGCCACTCAAACGGGCCCGTCTTGGAACACTGAAGCTTTCTTT. Protein sequence: CATQTGPSWNTEAFF. This chain joins TRBV11-2 and TRBJ1-1; no definite D call. Deletions cut 10 bases from V and 1 base from J, with 19 bases between. Germline lookup yields CDR1 SGHAT and CDR2 FQNNGV. The CDR3 runs to 15 residues.

The chain has TRBV2 and TRBJ2-1; 9 bases are a match to TRBD1. The CDR3 spans 15 residues. The germline gives CDR1 SNHLY, CDR2 FYNNEI. The V and J ends lost 5 bases and 4 bases, in that order; junction bases with no gene match: 6. This chain's CDR3 is CASSWGQGTYNEQFF. CDR3 bases: TGTGCCAGCAGTTGGGGACAGGGAACTTACAATGAGCAGTTCTTC.

This clone has just one count. The V and J genes are TRBV5-1 and TRBJ1-6, with D possibly matching TRBD1 (6 bases). In germline, CDR1 is SGHRS, CDR2 YFSETQ. This CDR3 spans 14 amino acids. The V end was cut by 4 bases, the J end by 6 bases, with 11 bases between. In nucleotides, the CDR3 is TGCGCCAGCAGCGTCGGACAGCCTAATTCACCCCTCCACTTT. This translates into CASSVGQPNSPLHF.

The rearrangement joins TRBV19 to TRBJ1-1, with D possibly TRBD1 on 5 matching bases. The CDR3 length is 13 residues. Trimming shortened V by 7 bases and J by 5 bases, and 14 bases separated the two germline ends. Germline-derived CDR1 and CDR2 are LNHDA and SQIVND (reference sequence). The chain's CDR3 is CASNRDWGTEAFF. DNA for the CDR3: TGTGCCAGTAATCGGGACTGGGGTACTGAAGCTTTCTTT. Looking up the rest from reference TRBV19 and TRBJ1-1 gives the full variable domain: DGGITQSPKYLFRKEGQNVTLSCEQNLNHDAMYWYRQDPGQGLRLIYYSQIVNDFQKGDIAEGYSVSREKKESFPLTVTSAQKNPTAFYLCASNRDWGTEAFFGQGTRLTVV.

The chain recombines TRBV7-8 with TRBJ2-2; D tentatively reads TRBD1 or TRBD2 (6 bases each). Germline CDR1 and CDR2: SGHVS and FQNEAQ. V shed 5 bases and J shed 5 bases, with 21 bases lying between them. The CDR3 runs to 17 residues. CDR3 amino acids: CASSPLSGRGTTGELFF. The CDR3 region has the DNA TGTGCCAGCAGCCCCCTCTCGGGACGGGGGACAACCGGGGAGCTGTTTTTT.

The chain carries TRBV7-8 and TRBJ2-7; unclear D gene. The ends were cut back, 6 bases at V and 8 bases at J, with 32 bases in the middle. The CDR3 contains 18 residues. CDR1 is SGHVS and CDR2 is FQNEAQ in the germline V gene. CDR3 nucleotides: TGTGCCAGCAGTCTAAGGTCGGATCCGGGTAACTACTTTCAGCAGCAGTACTTC. This translates into CASSLRSDPGNYFQQQYF.

This clone was seen only once. The chain has TRBV13 and TRBJ2-1; a possible D gene is TRBD1 (6 bases). Trimming shortened V by 0 bases and J by 8 bases, and 14 bases separated the two germline ends. The CDR3 is made up of 15 amino acids. The germline CDR1 and CDR2 sequences are PRHDT and FYEKMQ (reference sequence). The CDR3 sequence: CASSLGQGNGDEQFF. CDR3 coding DNA: TGTGCCAGCAGCTTAGGTCAGGGGAACGGCGATGAGCAGTTCTTC.

The chain carries TRBV7-2 and TRBJ2-2; 7 nucleotides match TRBD1. V shed 5 bases and J 4 bases; nucleotides not matched to a gene: 7. Germline V CDR1 and CDR2: SGHTA, FQGNSA. This CDR3 has 15 amino acids. CDR3 protein: CASSRGQALTGELFF. The CDR3 nucleotides are TGTGCCAGCAGCCGCGGACAGGCCCTCACCGGGGAGCTGTTTTTT.

The chain recombines TRBV11-2 with TRBJ1-1, with D maybe TRBD1 (6 bases). CDR3 length equals 15 residues. The V and J ends lost 1 base and 1 base respectively, with 10 bases between them. CDR1 SGHAT and CDR2 FQNNGV come from the germline V gene. This chain's CDR3 is CASSLVVTGNTEAFF. The CDR3 nucleotides read TGTGCCAGCAGCTTAGTGGTGACAGGGAACACTGAAGCTTTCTTT.

This chain uses TRBV11-2 with TRBJ2-7; no definite D call. Germline CDR1 SGHAT, CDR2 FQNNGV. CDR3 size: 15 residues. V dropped 4 bases and J dropped 0 bases, with 13 bases sitting between them. CDR3 DNA sequence: TGTGCCAGCAGCTCCGGCCCAGCCAGCTCCTACGAGCAGTACTTC. Protein: CASSSGPASSYEQYF.

The chain combines TRBV5-1 with TRBJ2-1, with D hard to call. The V gene lost 0 bases and the J gene lost 5 bases, with 9 bases spanning the gap. Germline V gene sequence: CDR1 SGHRS, CDR2 YFSETQ. The CDR3 contains 14 residues. DNA for the CDR3: TGCGCCAGCAGCTTGGCCGGGCCCCACAATGAGCAGTTCTTC. This translates into CASSLAGPHNEQFF.

This chain uses TRBV3-1 (or the pseudogene TRBV3-2) with TRBJ1-3; D might be TRBD1 (5 bases). V gave up 2 bases and J gave up 9 bases, with 14 bases separating them. Germline lookup yields CDR1 LGHDT and CDR2 YNNKEL (reference sequence). CDR3 length equals 14 residues. As DNA, the CDR3 is TGTGCCAGCAGCCAAATGCAGGGAGGTAGCACCATATATTTT. It encodes CASSQMQGGSTIYF.

The chain couples TRBV5-1 to TRBJ2-7; 9 nucleotides agree with TRBD1. This CDR3 has 13 residues. Germline trimming cut 7 bases from V and 6 bases from J; bases unmatched to any gene: 8. Germline lookup yields CDR1 SGHRS and CDR2 YFSETQ. CDR3 region: CASVSTGGREQYF. In DNA form, the CDR3 reads TGCGCCAGCGTCTCAACAGGGGGCCGCGAGCAGTACTTC.